The sequence of this T cell receptor beta chain was determined in a study of T cell responses to AZD1222 COVID-19 vaccine. A note on this clone: The antigen is undetermined.

The ends lost 4 bases at V and 2 bases at J; junction bases unmatched: 4. The CDR3 has 16 amino acids. Germline CDR1 and CDR2: MNHEY and SVGEGT. Profiling relied on immunoSEQ multiplex PCR, and the TCRdb table lists in-frame clones only, not all of them. The repertoire includes over 120,000 clones, 90% to 95% of them detected once, and under 4% sits in the top ten. General study points: Donors skewed white British and female; clonal diversity was possibly underestimated. Just a handful of people given AZD1222 tested seropositive at baseline. Reportedly, close to half of spike-specific TCRs are directed against unmutated variant regions. Two AZD1222 administrations were followed by greater Spike-specific TCR breadth and depth.

The chain combines TRBV6-2 or TRBV6-3 with TRBJ2-4, with 11 bases aligning to TRBD2. The sequences come from peripheral blood, collected on day 0 of AZD1222 vaccination. This clonotype originated in an adult in good health. The CDR3 spells CASSWVAGGSKNIQYF. CDR3 coding DNA: TGTGCCAGCAGTTGGGTAGCGGGAGGGTCCAAAAACATTCAGTACTTC.